The 13 T cell receptor beta chains presented below share a single source sample, sequenced in a study of cytomegalovirus exposure and HLA in healthy donors. Use of 60 Vbeta and 13 Jbeta primers characterized the PCR. Some clones are missing from TCRdb's copy, which holds only in-frame ones; the method was immunoSEQ multiplex PCR. The sample holds about 160,000 clones, around 76% seen once. What was sequenced was PBMCs. All receptors derive from a female donor in good health and CMV-seronegative.

This clone showed up just a few times. V gene TRBV6-5 combines with J gene TRBJ2-4, with 9 bases that match TRBD2. The CDR3 runs to 16 residues. The junction had 6 bases not matched to a gene; V was cut back by 3 bases and J by 3 bases. CDR1 is MNHEY and CDR2 is SVGAGI in the germline V gene. CDR3 bases: TGTGCCAGCAGTTATAATTTGCGGGAGGGCAAAAACATTCAGTACTTC. Translating gives CASSYNLREGKNIQYF.

The genes are TRBV13 and TRBJ2-3; 10 bases match TRBD1. The CDR3 is 14 residues long. The V gene end was trimmed by 6 bases and the J gene end by 3 bases; junction bases not matched to a gene: 3. Germline lookup yields CDR1 PRHDT and CDR2 FYEKMQ (reference sequence). The CDR3 loop is CASSPGQGTDTQYF. CDR3 nucleotide sequence: TGTGCCAGCAGTCCGGGACAGGGGACAGATACGCAGTATTTT.

This clone was detected a few times. This chain joins TRBV5-1 and TRBJ1-6, with 10 bases fitting TRBD1. Unmatched junction bases numbered 4, after V lost 0 bases and J lost 7 bases. The CDR3 is made up of 16 amino acids. CDR1 is SGHRS and CDR2 is YFSETQ in the germline V gene. This CDR3 reads CASSLGQGARNSPLHF. CDR3 in DNA: TGCGCCAGCAGCTTGGGACAGGGGGCGCGGAATTCACCCCTCCACTTT.

V and J are TRBV5-1 and TRBJ2-1; 7 bases line up with TRBD2. CDR3 size: 15 residues. Germline V gives CDR1 SGHRS, CDR2 YFSETQ. V lost 0 bases and J lost 0; bases outside the gene matches: 0. The CDR3 DNA follows: TGCGCCAGCAGCTTGGGCGGGAGCTCCTACAATGAGCAGTTCTTC. Protein: CASSLGGSSYNEQFF.

DNA for the CDR3: TGTGCCTGGGGGGGGAGGGCGGGCGGGGAGCTGTTTTTT. Encoded protein: CAWGGRAGGELFF. This chain joins TRBV30 and TRBJ2-2, with 7 bases matching TRBD2. The length of the CDR3 is 13 residues. V lost 5 bases, J lost 7 bases, and 7 bases stayed unmatched. From germline, CDR1 is GTSNPN and CDR2 SVGIG (reference sequence).

The gene calls are TRBV18 and TRBJ2-7, with 12 bases that match TRBD2. Trimming removed 3 bases from V and 3 bases from J; junction bases left unmatched: 6. The length of the CDR3 is 16 residues. Per germline, CDR1 KGHSH and CDR2 LQKENI. The CDR3, as DNA: TGTGCCAGCTCACCTCGGACTAGCGGGGTCCACTACGAGCAGTACTTC. Amino acid sequence: CASSPRTSGVHYEQYF. The entire variable domain, with the rest obtained from reference TRBV18 and TRBJ2-7, is as follows: NAGVMQNPRHLVRRRGQEARLRCSPMKGHSHVYWYRQLPEEGLKFMVYLQKENIIDESGMPKERFSAEFPKEGPSILRIQQVVRGDSAAYFCASSPRTSGVHYEQYFGPGTRLTVT.

This sequence joins TRBV30 and TRBJ2-1, with 11 nucleotides matching TRBD2. Germline V gives CDR1 GTSNPN, CDR2 SVGIG (reference sequence). V trimming: 5 bases; J trimming: 7 bases; junction bases outside the gene matches: 16. The CDR3 has 17 residues. This chain's CDR3 is CAWGVGYSGRVPNEQFF. Here the CDR3 DNA reads TGTGCCTGGGGAGTGGGGTATAGCGGGAGGGTACCGAATGAGCAGTTCTTC. The complete variable domain, with remaining parts taken from reference TRBV30 and TRBJ2-1, reads SQTIHQWPATLVQPVGSPLSLECTVEGTSNPNLYWYRQAAGRGLQLLFYSVGIGQISSEVPQNLSASRPQDRQFILSSKKLLLSDSGFYLCAWGVGYSGRVPNEQFFGPGTRLTVL.

CDR3 protein: CAWTRTGGNYGYTF. CDR3 sequence (DNA): TGTGCCTGGACTCGGACAGGGGGGAACTATGGCTACACCTTC. The chain is built from TRBV30 and TRBJ1-2; TRBD1 agrees at 10 bases. Germline V CDR1 and CDR2: GTSNPN, SVGIG (reference sequence). CDR3 length equals 14 residues. The V gene end was trimmed by 4 bases and the J gene end by 2 bases; junction bases not matched to a gene: 4.

J is TRBJ2-5 and V is TRBV7-8; 10 bases fit TRBD2. Trimming removed 5 bases from V and 4 bases from J; junction bases left unmatched: 10. CDR1 is SGHVS and CDR2 is FQNEAQ in the germline V gene. CDR3 size: 16 residues. Here the CDR3 reads CASSVPRASGRETQYF. Written as DNA, the CDR3 is TGTGCCAGCAGCGTCCCCCGGGCTAGCGGGAGAGAGACCCAGTACTTC.

V usage is TRBV5-1 and J usage is TRBJ2-3; 11 bases line up with TRBD2. The length of the CDR3 is 16 residues. Germline trimming cut 4 bases from V and 3 bases from J; bases unmatched to any gene: 7. Germline V gene sequence: CDR1 SGHRS, CDR2 YFSETQ. In DNA, the CDR3 is TGCGCCAGCAGCGTAACCGGGACTAGCGGAACAGATACGCAGTATTTT. Protein: CASSVTGTSGTDTQYF.

The chain employs TRBV7-8 and TRBJ1-5; 8 nucleotides match TRBD1. This CDR3 contains 14 residues. Germline CDR1 SGHVS, CDR2 FQNEAQ. V was clipped by 3 bases and J by 7 bases; unmatched bases: 5. The CDR3 nucleotides are TGTGCCAGCAGCTTGGCGACAGGGGAGCAGCCCCAGCATTTT. It translates to CASSLATGEQPQHF.

This chain links TRBV7-2 with TRBJ2-3; 10 bases agree with TRBD2. Per germline, CDR1 SGHTA and CDR2 FQGNSA. V was clipped by 4 bases and J by 6 bases; unmatched bases: 10. This CDR3 has 16 residues. The CDR3 DNA follows: TGTGCCAGCAGCTCCTTCGCTAGCGGGGGTGGGGATACGCAGTATTTT. It is translated as CASSSFASGGGDTQYF. Combining the CDR3 with reference TRBV7-2 and TRBJ2-3 gives the whole variable domain GAGVSQSPSNKVTEKGKDVELRCDPISGHTALYWYRQSLGQGLEFLIYFQGNSAPDKSGLPSDRFSAERTGGSVSTLTIQRTQQEDSAVYLCASSSFASGGGDTQYFGPGTRLTVL.

This clone showed up just a few times. The chain carries TRBV6-5 and TRBJ1-1; perhaps TRBD1 as D (6 bases). V was shortened by 2 bases and J by 7 bases, with 17 bases between the two germline ends. Germline V gene sequence: CDR1 MNHEY, CDR2 SVGAGI. The CDR3 length is 15 residues. The CDR3 region has the DNA TGTGCCAGCAGTTACGTGCAGGGGATCTTCAGTGAAGCTTTCTTT. It is translated as CASSYVQGIFSEAFF.